Presented here are 2 T cell receptor beta chains from one specimen sequenced in a study of cytomegalovirus exposure and HLA in healthy donors. A multiplex PCR was run with 60 Vbeta primers and 13 Jbeta primers. The table came from immunoSEQ multiplex PCR; TCRdb's copy has only in-frame clones and leaves some out. The table records some 190,000 clones, around three quarters of them present only once. Sample: PBMCs. The source is a woman aged 25-40 years in good health and CMV-seronegative.

V and J are TRBV5-4 and TRBJ2-1; D may be TRBD2 (7 bases). This CDR3 contains 15 residues. Per germline, CDR1 SGHNT and CDR2 YYREEE (reference sequence). Trimming took off 4 bases at V and 2 bases at J, with 13 bases between the two ends. CDR3 sequence: CASSPRGGTYNEQFF. The CDR3 DNA follows: TGTGCCAGCAGCCCGAGGGGGGGTACCTACAATGAGCAGTTCTTC.

The chain links TRBV7-2 to TRBJ2-2; 8 bases agree with TRBD2. The CDR3 runs 18 residues. J gave up 1 base and V 3 bases, and 10 bases lay outside the gene matches. Germline V CDR1 and CDR2: SGHTA, FQGNSA. CDR3 loop: CASSFRAGGAGNTGELFF. The DNA of the CDR3 is TGTGCCAGCAGCTTTAGGGCCGGGGGGGCGGGGAACACCGGGGAGCTGTTTTTT.